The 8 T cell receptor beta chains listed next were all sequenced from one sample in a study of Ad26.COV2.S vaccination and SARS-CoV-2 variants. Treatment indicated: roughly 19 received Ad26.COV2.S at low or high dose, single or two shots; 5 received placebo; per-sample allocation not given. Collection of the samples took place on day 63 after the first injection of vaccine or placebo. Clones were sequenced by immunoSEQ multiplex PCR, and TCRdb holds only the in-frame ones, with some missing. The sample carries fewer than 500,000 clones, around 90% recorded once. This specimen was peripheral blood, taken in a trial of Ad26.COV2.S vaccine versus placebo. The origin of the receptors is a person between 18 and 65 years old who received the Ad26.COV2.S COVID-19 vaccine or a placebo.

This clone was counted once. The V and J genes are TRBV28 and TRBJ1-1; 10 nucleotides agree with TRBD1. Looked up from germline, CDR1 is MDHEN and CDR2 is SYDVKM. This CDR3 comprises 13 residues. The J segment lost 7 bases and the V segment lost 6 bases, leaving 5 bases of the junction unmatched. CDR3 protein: CASRRQGAIEAFF. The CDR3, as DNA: TGTGCCAGCAGACGACAGGGGGCTATTGAAGCTTTCTTT. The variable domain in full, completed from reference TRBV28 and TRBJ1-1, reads DVKVTQSSRYLVKRTGEKVFLECVQDMDHENMFWYRQDPGLGLRLIYFSYDVKMKEKGDIPEGYSVSREKKERFSLILESASTNQTSMYLCASRRQGAIEAFFGQGTRLTVV.

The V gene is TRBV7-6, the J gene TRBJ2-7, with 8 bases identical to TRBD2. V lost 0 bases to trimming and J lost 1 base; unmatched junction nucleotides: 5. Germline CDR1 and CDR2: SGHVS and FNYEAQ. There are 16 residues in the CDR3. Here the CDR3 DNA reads TGTGCCAGCAGCTTAGCATTGGCTAGCGGGTCCTACGAGCAGTACTTC. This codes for CASSLALASGSYEQYF.

The CDR3 DNA sequence: TGCGCCAGCAGCCAAGATTTGACGGGAGGTTACTACGAGCAGTACTTC. This encodes CASSQDLTGGYYEQYF. The chain combines TRBV4-1 with TRBJ2-7; TRBD2 aligns across 7 bases. The germline V gene encodes CDR1 MGHRA and CDR2 YSYEKL. This CDR3 is built from 16 residues. Losses at the gene ends were 0 bases for V and 3 bases for J; bases not matched to a gene: 8.

As DNA, the CDR3 is TGTGCCTGGAGACAGGGGTTTTATGAGCAGTTCTTC. Amino acids: CAWRQGFYEQFF. This sequence joins TRBV30 and TRBJ2-1; 7 bases are a match to TRBD1. The V gene's germline CDR1 is GTSNPN and CDR2 SVGIG (reference sequence). V trimming: 3 bases; J trimming: 8 bases; junction bases outside the gene matches: 4. The CDR3 extends over 12 amino acids.

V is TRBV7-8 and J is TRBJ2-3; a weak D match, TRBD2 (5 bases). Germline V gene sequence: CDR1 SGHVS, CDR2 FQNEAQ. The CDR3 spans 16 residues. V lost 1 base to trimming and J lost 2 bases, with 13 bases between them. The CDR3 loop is CASSLDRRSATDTQYF. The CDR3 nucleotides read TGTGCCAGCAGCTTAGACCGGAGGAGCGCCACAGATACGCAGTATTTT.

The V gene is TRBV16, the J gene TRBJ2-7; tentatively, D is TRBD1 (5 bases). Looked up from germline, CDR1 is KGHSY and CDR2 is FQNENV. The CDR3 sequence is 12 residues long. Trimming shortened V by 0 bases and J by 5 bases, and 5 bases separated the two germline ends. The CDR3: CASSQSTDEQYF. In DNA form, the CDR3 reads TGTGCCAGCAGCCAATCGACAGACGAGCAGTACTTC.

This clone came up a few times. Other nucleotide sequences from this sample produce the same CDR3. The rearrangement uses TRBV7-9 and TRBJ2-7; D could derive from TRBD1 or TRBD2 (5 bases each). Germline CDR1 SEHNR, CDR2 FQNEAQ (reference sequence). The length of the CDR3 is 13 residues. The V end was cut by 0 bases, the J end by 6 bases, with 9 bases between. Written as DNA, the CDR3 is TGTGCCAGCAGCTTAGCGGGTGGGGGCGAGCAGTACTTC. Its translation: CASSLAGGGEQYF. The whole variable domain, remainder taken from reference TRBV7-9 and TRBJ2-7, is DTGVSQNPRHKITKRGQNVTFRCDPISEHNRLYWYRQTLGQGPEFLTYFQNEAQLEKSRLLSDRFSAERPKGSFSTLEIQRTEQGDSAMYLCASSLAGGGEQYFGPGTRLTVT.

The CDR3 sequence: CASSLSVSGLTASGELFF. CDR3 DNA: TGTGCCAGCAGCTTATCGGTTAGCGGGCTTACGGCCTCCGGGGAGCTGTTTTTT. The J gene is TRBJ2-2, the V gene TRBV11-3; 7 nucleotides match TRBD2. Germline V gene data show CDR1 as SGHNT and CDR2 as YENEEA. CDR3 length: 18 residues. With 2 bases clipped from V and 6 bases from J, the junction kept 15 bases outside the gene matches.